This T cell receptor (beta chain) was recovered during a study of CD8 T cells in ankylosing spondylitis. One entry per CDR3 protein, called by TCRdb with MiXCR from the 5' RACE reads. The profile shows around 150,000 distinct CDR3 sequences, under 45% of them singletons. Study-wide results and caveats: From matched ankylosing spondylitis synovial fluid, disease-linked clones were reportedly recovered at significantly enriched levels. A motif in TCR beta, a set of about 8 highly homologous variants, appeared characteristic of ankylosing spondylitis blood.

Germline assignment: CDR1 MGHRA and CDR2 YSYEKL. Between the trimmed V and J ends, which lost 0 bases and 6 bases, there was a span of 11 bases. This CDR3 region has 14 residues. This clonotype was observed a few times. No antigen is known for it. The clonotype comes from a male donor with ankylosing spondylitis. V and J are TRBV4-1 and TRBJ1-2; D gene uncertain. Material: synovial fluid, either unsorted or a sorted T cell fraction (not recorded which). In DNA, the CDR3 is TGCGCCAGCAGCCAAGATCTGGGTTGGGATGGCTACACCTTC. The encoded protein is CASSQDLGWDGYTF.